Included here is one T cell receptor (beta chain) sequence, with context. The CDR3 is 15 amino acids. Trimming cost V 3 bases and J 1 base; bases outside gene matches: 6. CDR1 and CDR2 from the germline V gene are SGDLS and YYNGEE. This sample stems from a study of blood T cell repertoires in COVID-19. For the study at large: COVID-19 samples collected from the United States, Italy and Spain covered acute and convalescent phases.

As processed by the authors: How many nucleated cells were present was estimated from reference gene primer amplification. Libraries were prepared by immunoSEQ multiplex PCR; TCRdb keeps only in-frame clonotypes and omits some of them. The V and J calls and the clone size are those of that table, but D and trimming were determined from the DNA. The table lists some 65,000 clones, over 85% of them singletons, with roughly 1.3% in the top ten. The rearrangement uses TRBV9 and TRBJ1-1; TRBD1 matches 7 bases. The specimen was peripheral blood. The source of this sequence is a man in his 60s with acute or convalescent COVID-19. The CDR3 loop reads CASSANRGGNTEAFF. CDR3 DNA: TGTGCCAGCAGCGCGAACAGGGGCGGGAACACTGAAGCTTTCTTT.